This T cell receptor (beta chain) was sequenced in a study of blood T cell repertoires in COVID-19. In the study overall: Spain, Italy and the United States supplied samples that represented acute and convalescent COVID-19.

The CDR3 sequence is 16 residues long. Germline assignment: CDR1 KGHSH and CDR2 LQKENI. V shed 3 bases and J 2 bases; nucleotides not matched to a gene: 6. In the authors' workflow: Amplification from reference gene primers served as the basis for estimated nucleated cell counts. Here immunoSEQ multiplex PCR was the method, and the copy in TCRdb shows in-frame clones only, minus some. That table gives V, J and clone size, and the DNA gave D and trimming. The sample lists about 140,000 clones, more than 65% occurring once. The chain joins TRBV18 to TRBJ2-7; 11 nucleotides align to TRBD2. This TCR was sampled from a woman aged 60-70 years with acute or convalescent COVID-19. Sequencing used peripheral blood. DNA for the CDR3: TGTGCCAGCTCACCCCGAAGTAGCGGGAGGGCCTACGAGCAGTACTTC. Amino acid sequence: CASSPRSSGRAYEQYF.